Shown below are 21 T cell receptor beta chains from a single sample sequenced in a study of identical twins. A single record per CDR3 protein comes from TCRdb applying MiXCR to the 5' RACE reads. The sample includes roughly 290,000 distinct CDR3 sequences, just under 9.5% seen only once; the top ten take approximately 7%. The data also belong to a second study, concerning yellow fever vaccine responses in identical twins.

The sequenced material came from CD8+ T cells sorted from blood. All receptors derive from a woman younger than 35 in good health.

This clonotype came up a few times. This chain uses TRBV4-2 with TRBJ2-7; D not certain. V gave up 2 bases and J gave up 0 bases, with 14 bases separating them. Germline lookup yields CDR1 LGHNA and CDR2 YNFKEQ. The CDR3 runs to 16 residues. The CDR3 region is CASSQTLAVDSYEQYF. CDR3 DNA sequence: TGTGCCAGCAGCCAAACACTGGCGGTTGACTCCTACGAGCAGTACTTC.

The chain recombines TRBV6-1 with TRBJ2-7, with a possible D match to TRBD1 (6 bases). There are 17 residues in the CDR3. The V end was cut by 0 bases, the J end by 0 bases, with 15 bases between. Germline V gives CDR1 MNHNS, CDR2 SASEGT. The CDR3 DNA sequence: TGTGCCAGCAGTGAAGCGGGGGCAGTGGGAGACTCCTACGAGCAGTACTTC. Translated: CASSEAGAVGDSYEQYF.

The rearrangement links TRBV4-1 to TRBJ1-6; D gene ambiguous. Germline CDR1 is MGHRA and CDR2 is YSYEKL. The CDR3 loop spans 13 amino acids. With 0 bases removed from V and 10 bases from J, the gap between germline ends came to 7 bases. In nucleotides, the CDR3 is TGCGCCAGCAGCCAAGACATGGCATCACCCCTCCACTTT. It specifies CASSQDMASPLHF.

The table lists this clonotype with a few counts. V and J are TRBV7-6 and TRBJ2-2, with D hard to call. CDR3 size: 13 residues. Between the trimmed V and J ends, which lost 5 bases and 5 bases, there was a span of 9 bases. CDR1 and CDR2 from the germline V gene are SGHVS and FNYEAQ. DNA of the CDR3: TGTGCCAGCAGCCCGCTTCGAACCGGGGAGCTGTTTTTT. Protein product: CASSPLRTGELFF.

This chain links TRBV28 with TRBJ2-7; D is unresolved. Germline assignment: CDR1 MDHEN and CDR2 SYDVKM. V lost 6 bases, J lost 1 base, and 10 bases lay in between. The CDR3 length is 13 residues. This CDR3 reads CASRSKRSYEQYF. The CDR3 DNA is TGTGCCAGCAGGTCGAAACGGTCCTACGAGCAGTACTTC.

The table lists this clonotype with a few counts. This chain uses TRBV19 with TRBJ1-5; D unclear. Germline lookup yields CDR1 LNHDA and CDR2 SQIVND (reference sequence). The CDR3 is made up of 13 amino acids. The V end was cut by 5 bases, the J end by 4 bases, with 9 bases between. In DNA form, the CDR3 reads TGTGCCAGTAGTGAGGTAGGGAATCAGCCCCAGCATTTT. This codes for CASSEVGNQPQHF. Combining the CDR3 with reference TRBV19 and TRBJ1-5 gives the whole variable domain DGGITQSPKYLFRKEGQNVTLSCEQNLNHDAMYWYRQDPGQGLRLIYYSQIVNDFQKGDIAEGYSVSREKKESFPLTVTSAQKNPTAFYLCASSEVGNQPQHFGDGTRLSIL.

This clonotype was recorded at least ten times. The chain is built from TRBV20-1 and TRBJ2-1; the D gene is possibly TRBD1 (6 bases). Per germline, CDR1 DFQATT and CDR2 SNEGSKA (reference sequence). The CDR3 runs to 15 residues. V gave up 6 bases and J gave up 5 bases, with 20 bases separating them. The CDR3 loop is CSADKDSQPDNEQFF. The CDR3 DNA sequence: TGCAGTGCGGACAAGGACAGCCAACCGGACAATGAGCAGTTCTTC.

There are many counts of this clonotype. The chain recombines TRBV2 with TRBJ2-1; D perhaps matches TRBD2 (6 bases). The V end lost 7 bases, the J end lost 4 bases, and 23 bases lay between the germline ends. The V gene's germline CDR1 is SNHLY and CDR2 FYNNEI. The CDR3 extends over 17 amino acids. This chain's CDR3 is CASIRQARDSSYNEQFF. The DNA for the CDR3 is TGTGCCAGCATCAGGCAGGCCCGGGACTCTTCTTACAATGAGCAGTTCTTC.

This clonotype was found a few times. The rearrangement joins TRBV30 to TRBJ1-1; D is undetermined. Germline CDR1 is GTSNPN and CDR2 is SVGIG (reference sequence). The CDR3 covers 11 residues. V lost 5 bases, J lost 1 base, and 5 bases lay in between. The DNA for the CDR3 is TGTGCCTGGGGGTCGAACACTGAAGCTTTCTTT. This sequence encodes CAWGSNTEAFF.

There are a few counts of this clonotype. In DNA, the CDR3 is TGTGCCAGCAGTTACCTAGCGGGAGGGAGTAATAATGAGCAGTTCTTC. Translated, it gives CASSYLAGGSNNEQFF. The V call is TRBV6-2 or TRBV6-3, the J call TRBJ2-1; 12 bases are shared with TRBD2. This CDR3 is 16 amino acids long. J gave up 7 bases and V 2 bases, and 6 bases lay outside the gene matches. Germline CDR1 reads MNHEY; CDR2 reads SVGEGT.

Many counts were recorded for this clonotype. The rearrangement links TRBV7-2 to TRBJ2-1, with TRBD2 matching 7 bases. The CDR3 has 13 residues. V shed 4 bases, J shed 8 bases, and the junction held 5 bases outside the gene matches. CDR1 is SGHTA, CDR2 FQGNSA, per germline. DNA for the CDR3: TGTGCCAGCAGCTCAGGACTAGTCGATGAGCAGTTCTTC. It codes for CASSSGLVDEQFF.

This clonotype was found many times. This rearrangement joins TRBV4-1 to TRBJ1-2, with no clear D. The germline gives CDR1 MGHRA, CDR2 YSYEKL. CDR3 size: 14 residues. Trimming removed 2 bases at V and 8 bases at J, with 15 bases between. This CDR3 is CASSQKGSRGGYTF. CDR3 nucleotides: TGCGCCAGCAGCCAAAAAGGGAGTCGGGGAGGCTACACCTTC.

This clonotype was seen ten or more times. This chain connects TRBV3-1 to TRBJ1-3; D may be TRBD1 (5 bases). Germline V CDR1 and CDR2: LGHDT, YNNKEL (reference sequence). The CDR3 contains 16 residues. V was shortened by 2 bases and J by 2 bases, with 13 bases between the two germline ends. DNA for the CDR3: TGTGCCAGCAGCCAACGACAGCTCGTTGCTGGAAACACCATATATTTT. Its translation is CASSQRQLVAGNTIYF.

This clonotype was recorded at least ten times. The chain uses TRBV7-9 and TRBJ2-5; 9 bases match TRBD1. There are 16 residues in the CDR3. V lost 10 bases, J lost 3 bases, and 15 bases stayed unmatched. Per the germline V gene, CDR1 is SEHNR and CDR2 is FQNEAQ (reference sequence). The chain's CDR3 is CATRIGATGGKETQYF. CDR3 sequence (DNA): TGTGCCACCAGAATTGGTGCGACAGGGGGTAAAGAGACCCAGTACTTC.

The V gene is TRBV2, the J gene TRBJ2-7, with TRBD1 as a possible D gene (5 bases). CDR1 is SNHLY and CDR2 is FYNNEI in the germline V gene. The CDR3 is 15 amino acids. V was cut by 6 bases and J by 1 base, with 16 bases left in between. The CDR3 DNA is TGTGCCAGCAGGGAACAGGATTATTCATCCTACGAGCAGTACTTC. Protein product: CASREQDYSSYEQYF.

This clonotype was counted a few times. V and J are TRBV29-1 and TRBJ2-1, with TRBD2 identical over 9 bases. V lost 7 bases and J lost 5; bases outside the gene matches: 6. This CDR3 region has 13 residues. CDR1 and CDR2 from the germline V gene are SQVTM and ANQGSEA. In DNA, the CDR3 is TGCAGCGGTCGGACTAGCGCCAACAATGAGCAGTTCTTC. Translated: CSGRTSANNEQFF.

This clonotype occurred a few times. The CDR3 region is CSASGSGTNRDTIYF. The CDR3 nucleotides are TGCAGTGCTAGTGGGTCCGGGACAAATAGGGACACCATATATTTT. This chain uses TRBV20-1 with TRBJ1-3, with a possible D match to TRBD1 (6 bases). CDR1 and CDR2 from the germline V gene are DFQATT and SNEGSKA (reference sequence). V was pared by 3 bases and J by 8 bases, with 20 bases between. The length of the CDR3 is 15 residues.

This clonotype occurred many times. This chain joins TRBV24-1 and TRBJ2-1; tentatively, D is TRBD1 (5 bases). This CDR3 is built from 15 residues. Trimming cost V 3 bases and J 4 bases, with 12 bases left between them. The V gene's germline CDR1 is KGHDR and CDR2 SFDVKD. The CDR3 here is CATSDGAVRYNEQFF. In nucleotides, the CDR3 is TGTGCCACCAGTGATGGGGCAGTTAGGTACAATGAGCAGTTCTTC.

The sample holds a few counts of this clonotype. The V and J genes are TRBV5-1 and TRBJ2-5; the D call may be TRBD1 or TRBD2 (6 bases each). Trimming removed 4 bases at V and 5 bases at J, with 30 bases between. The CDR3 is 19 amino acids. CDR1 is SGHRS and CDR2 is YFSETQ in the germline V gene. CDR3 protein: CASSPHRSLSGAQRETQYF. The CDR3 DNA reads TGCGCCAGCAGCCCACATCGGAGTTTATCGGGGGCCCAACGGGAGACCCAGTACTTC.

This clonotype was seen a single time. The V call is TRBV29-1, the J call TRBJ1-1, with 7 nucleotides matching TRBD1. CDR3 length: 15 residues. With V trimmed by 3 bases and J by 1 base, 8 bases remained unmatched. Germline CDR1 is SQVTM and CDR2 is ANQGSEA. The CDR3 here is CSVDDREKENTEAFF. The CDR3 bases are TGCAGCGTTGATGACAGGGAAAAAGAGAACACTGAAGCTTTCTTT.

This clonotype was observed a few times. This chain joins TRBV7-2 and TRBJ2-1; the match to TRBD2 covers 10 bases. J lost 5 bases, V lost 2 bases, and 9 bases had no gene match. Germline CDR1 is SGHTA and CDR2 is FQGNSA. The CDR3 is made up of 17 amino acids. The CDR3 DNA reads as TGTGCCAGCAGCTTAACCGCACTAGCGGGGAGACACAATGAGCAGTTCTTC. It codes for CASSLTALAGRHNEQFF. Combining the CDR3 with reference TRBV7-2 and TRBJ2-1 gives the whole variable domain GAGVSQSPSNKVTEKGKDVELRCDPISGHTALYWYRQSLGQGLEFLIYFQGNSAPDKSGLPSDRFSAERTGGSVSTLTIQRTQQEDSAVYLCASSLTALAGRHNEQFFGPGTRLTVL.